This TCR beta chain was obtained from a study of blood T cell repertoires in COVID-19. This CDR3 comprises 11 residues. Trimming removed 0 bases at V and 10 bases at J, with 7 bases between. Germline-derived CDR1 and CDR2 are SGHRS and YFSETQ. This clone was seen a single time. The method was immunoSEQ multiplex PCR; TCRdb's version includes in-frame clones alone and lacks a portion of them. The table includes 200,000 to 250,000 clones, 70% to 90% detected once. One Seattle source followed patients from active infection through their disease course. This rearrangement joins TRBV5-1 to TRBJ1-1; unclear D gene. This sequence was found in a man aged 30 to 45 with COVID-19, enrolled during active disease. The sequencing sample was made of peripheral blood. CDR3 coding DNA: TGCGCCAGCAGCTTGGGTGGTAGAGCTTTCTTT. The encoded protein is CASSLGGRAFF.